This T cell receptor beta chain was obtained from a study of OX40 agonist ivuxolimab in advanced cancers. Sequencing was performed with immunoSEQ multiplex PCR; in TCRdb, only in-frame clones are kept and a portion is missing. The table includes tens of thousands of clones, roughly 90% detected once. As to this clone: As yet, its antigen is unknown.

Study observations and caveats: Some of the lowest clonal expansion was seen in partial responders at 0.1-3.0 mg/kg. Dosing at 0.1 to 3.0 mg/kg was accompanied by clonal expansion of CD4+ and CD8+ blood T cells by week 6.

This CDR3 has 15 residues. With V trimmed by 6 bases and J by 4 bases, 11 bases remained unmatched. CDR1 and CDR2 from the germline V gene are MNHNS and SASEGT. The sequencing here drew on CD4+ or CD8+ T cells sorted from blood, taken in a trial of the OX40 agonist ivuxolimab. The clonotype was recovered from an adult with an advanced solid tumor such as melanoma, head and neck, liver or kidney cancer. This chain links TRBV6-1 with TRBJ1-1; 7 nucleotides match TRBD1. The chain's CDR3 is CASSPITGASTEAFF. The DNA for the CDR3 is TGTGCCAGCAGCCCAATTACAGGGGCTAGCACTGAAGCTTTCTTT.